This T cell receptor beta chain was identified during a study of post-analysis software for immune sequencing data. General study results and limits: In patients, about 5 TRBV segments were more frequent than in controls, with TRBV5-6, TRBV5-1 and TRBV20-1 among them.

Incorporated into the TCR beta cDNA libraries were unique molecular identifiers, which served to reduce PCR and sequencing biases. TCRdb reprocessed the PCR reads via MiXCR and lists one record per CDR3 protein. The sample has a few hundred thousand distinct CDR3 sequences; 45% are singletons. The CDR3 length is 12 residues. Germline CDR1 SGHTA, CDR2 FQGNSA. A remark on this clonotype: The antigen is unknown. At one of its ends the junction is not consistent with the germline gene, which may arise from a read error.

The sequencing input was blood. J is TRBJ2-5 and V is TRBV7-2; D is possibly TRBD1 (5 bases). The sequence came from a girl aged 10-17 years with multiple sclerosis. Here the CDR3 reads CACSFPGLEQYF. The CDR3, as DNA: TGTGCCTGCAGCTTCCCAGGGTTAGAGCAGTACTTC.